This T cell receptor (beta chain) was retrieved from a study of shared clonotypes between healthy human individuals. The CDR3 extends over 16 amino acids. Germline loops: CDR1 MNHEY, CDR2 SVGAGI. Trimming cost V 1 base and J 0 bases, with 7 bases left between them. The test was conducted at deep level. Libraries were prepared by immunoSEQ multiplex PCR; TCRdb keeps only in-frame clonotypes and omits some of them. The table records 2 million to 3 million clones, 93% of them present only once. This rearrangement joins TRBV6-5 to TRBJ1-6; D remains unclear. This TCR came from a man aged 18-30 years in good health. Some clones in this sample may be carry-over from other donors' samples. The sequenced sample consisted of naive CD4+ T cells from PBMCs. Subset noted: CD45RA+ positively selected. This CDR3 reads CASSYLAGSYNSPLHF. CDR3 coding DNA: TGTGCCAGCAGTTACTTGGCAGGCTCCTATAATTCACCCCTCCACTTT.